The clone carrying this T cell receptor beta chain has a handful of counts. The data were taken from a study of T cell changes during pregnancy in multiple sclerosis. The V gene end was trimmed by 2 bases and the J gene end by 2 bases; junction bases not matched to a gene: 1. CDR3 size: 14 residues. Per the germline V gene, CDR1 is SGHVS and CDR2 is FQNEAQ. Sequencing was performed with immunoSEQ multiplex PCR; in TCRdb, only in-frame clones are kept and a portion is missing. The data hold tens of thousands of clones, with around 84% observed a single time. The chain has TRBV7-8 and TRBJ2-5, with 8 bases fitting TRBD1. This clonotype was sampled from a female donor with multiple sclerosis, enrolled in a pregnancy study. The source was CD4+ T cells from peripheral blood mononuclear cells, collected before pregnancy. The CDR3, as DNA: TGTGCCAGCAGCTTACGGACAGGGCAAGAGACCCAGTACTTC. Encoded protein: CASSLRTGQETQYF. The full variable domain, rest sourced from reference TRBV7-8 and TRBJ2-5, is GAGVSQSPRYKVAKRGQDVALRCDPISGHVSLFWYQQALGQGPEFLTYFQNEAQLDKSGLPSDRFFAERPEGSVSTLKIQRTQQEDSAVYLCASSLRTGQETQYFGPGTRLLVL.